One and the same sample provided the 28 T cell receptor beta chains below, sequenced in a study of blood T cell repertoires in COVID-19. TCRdb's table, derived via immunoSEQ multiplex PCR, lists solely in-frame clones and lacks some. The sample carries 60,000 to 70,000 clones, around 85% recorded once. Sequenced input: peripheral blood. The source of these receptors is a woman aged 70-85 years with acute or convalescent COVID-19.

This sequence joins TRBV6-6 and TRBJ2-1, with 10 bases matching TRBD1. The CDR3 spans 15 residues. V shed 6 bases and J 5 bases; nucleotides not matched to a gene: 7. CDR1 and CDR2 (germline): MNHNY, SVGAGI (reference sequence). CDR3 protein: CASSRDRGVNNEQFF. In DNA, the CDR3 is TGTGCCAGCAGCCGGGACAGGGGAGTAAACAATGAGCAGTTCTTC.

This chain uses TRBV27 with TRBJ2-7; TRBD1 agrees at 10 bases. Germline CDR1 MNHEY, CDR2 SMNVEV (reference sequence). Germline trimming cut 4 bases from V and 3 bases from J; bases unmatched to any gene: 6. The CDR3 totals 15 residues. In nucleotides, the CDR3 is TGTGCCAGCAGTTCGACCGGGACAGGGGTCTACGAGCAGTACTTC. Encoded protein: CASSSTGTGVYEQYF.

V is TRBV11-3 and J is TRBJ2-3; D perhaps matches TRBD2 (5 bases). Germline CDR1 reads SGHNT; CDR2 reads YENEEA. This CDR3 is built from 14 residues. The V end was cut by 1 base, the J end by 0 bases, with 5 bases between. The CDR3 is CASSLASSTDTQYF. The CDR3 nucleotides are TGTGCCAGCAGCTTAGCTAGCAGCACAGATACGCAGTATTTT. The full variable domain, in which reference TRBV11-3 and TRBJ2-3 provide the parts outside the CDR3, is EAGVVQSPRYKIIEKKQPVAFWCNPISGHNTLYWYLQNLGQGPELLIRYENEEAVDDSQLPKDRFSAERLKGVDSTLKIQPAELGDSAVYLCASSLASSTDTQYFGPGTRLTVL.

This clone was detected only a few times. This chain links TRBV4-1 with TRBJ1-6, with TRBD1 as a possible D gene (5 bases). The V gene's germline CDR1 is MGHRA and CDR2 YSYEKL. Between the trimmed V and J ends, which lost 0 bases and 11 bases, there was a span of 11 bases. The CDR3 sequence is 14 residues long. The CDR3 DNA reads as TGCGCCAGCAGCCAAGATTGGACAAGGACACCCCTCCACTTT. Its protein product is CASSQDWTRTPLHF.

V usage is TRBV29-1 and J usage is TRBJ2-1; tentatively, D is TRBD1 (8 bases). The germline V and J ends were trimmed by 7 bases and 5 bases, with 18 bases remaining between them. Germline V gives CDR1 SQVTM, CDR2 ANQGSEA. The CDR3 totals 14 residues. CDR3 amino acids: CSARGDRRDNEQFF. The CDR3 bases are TGCAGCGCCCGGGGGGACAGGCGAGACAATGAGCAGTTCTTC.

This chain links TRBV7-9 with TRBJ1-1; 8 bases map to TRBD1. Germline V CDR1 and CDR2: SEHNR, FQNEAQ (reference sequence). Germline trimming cut 5 bases from V and 7 bases from J; bases unmatched to any gene: 12. This CDR3 is built from 15 residues. CDR3 sequence: CASSPRRDRLLEAFF. CDR3 in DNA: TGTGCCAGCAGCCCCAGGAGGGACAGGCTACTTGAAGCTTTCTTT. The entire variable domain, with the rest obtained from reference TRBV7-9 and TRBJ1-1, is as follows: DTGVSQNPRHKITKRGQNVTFRCDPISEHNRLYWYRQTLGQGPEFLTYFQNEAQLEKSRLLSDRFSAERPKGSFSTLEIQRTEQGDSAMYLCASSPRRDRLLEAFFGQGTRLTVV.

The chain combines TRBV25-1 with TRBJ2-3, with TRBD2 matching over 14 bases. V dropped 4 bases and J dropped 5; count of bases not matched to a gene: 5. Looked up from germline, CDR1 is MGHDK and CDR2 is SYGVNS. The CDR3 covers 16 residues. CDR3 in amino acids: CASSGTSGGSEDTQYF. In DNA form, the CDR3 reads TGTGCCAGCAGTGGGACTAGCGGGGGGTCCGAAGATACGCAGTATTTT.

This chain joins TRBV12-5 and TRBJ2-7; 10 bases line up with TRBD1. V gave up 6 bases and J gave up 7 bases; unmatched junction bases: 12. Germline values: CDR1 LGHNT, CDR2 FRNRAP. The CDR3 spans 15 residues. The CDR3 nucleotides read TGTGCTAGTGGCCTAGACAGGGGGCCTTTGGGGGAGCAGTACTTC. Protein product: CASGLDRGPLGEQYF.

This rearrangement joins TRBV4-1 to TRBJ1-4; D possibly corresponds to TRBD1 (6 bases). The CDR3 length is 16 residues. The germline V and J ends were trimmed by 1 base and 7 bases, with 16 bases remaining between them. In germline, CDR1 is MGHRA, CDR2 YSYEKL. The chain's CDR3 is CASSQGGGLGVEKLFF. In nucleotides, the CDR3 is TGCGCCAGCAGCCAAGGGGGGGGCCTTGGTGTTGAAAAACTGTTTTTT.

The V and J genes are TRBV7-2 and TRBJ2-2; tentative D call: TRBD1 (6 bases). This CDR3 has 13 amino acids. CDR1 is SGHTA and CDR2 is FQGNSA in the germline V gene. V dropped 5 bases and J dropped 6 bases, with 10 bases sitting between them. CDR3 in amino acids: CASSPRGAGELFF. In DNA form, the CDR3 reads TGTGCCAGCAGCCCCAGGGGTGCCGGGGAGCTGTTTTTT.

The chain is built from TRBV18 and TRBJ1-3, with 7 bases fitting TRBD1. Germline CDR1 is KGHSH and CDR2 is LQKENI. The length of the CDR3 is 14 residues. V was pared by 5 bases and J by 4 bases, with 5 bases of the junction left unmatched. CDR3 amino acids: CASSATGAGNTIYF. CDR3 nucleotides: TGTGCCAGCTCAGCTACAGGGGCCGGAAACACCATATATTTT.

This sequence joins TRBV7-2 and TRBJ2-7; 10 bases are shared with TRBD1. The ends lost 5 bases at V and 4 bases at J; junction bases unmatched: 8. The CDR3 is made up of 15 amino acids. Per the germline V gene, CDR1 is SGHTA and CDR2 is FQGNSA. The CDR3 coding sequence is TGTGCCAGCAGCGCGCGGGACAGGGGACGGTACGAGCAGTACTTC. Its protein is CASSARDRGRYEQYF.

The V gene is TRBV7-8, the J gene TRBJ1-5; D not resolved. The CDR3 is made up of 15 amino acids. Germline CDR1 reads SGHVS; CDR2 reads FQNEAQ. V was pared by 5 bases and J by 3 bases, with 14 bases between. Here the CDR3 reads CASSPWRVDNQPQHF. The CDR3 DNA reads TGTGCCAGCAGCCCGTGGCGGGTCGACAATCAGCCCCAGCATTTT.

This sequence joins TRBV29-1 and TRBJ1-1, with a weak D call TRBD1 (6 bases). The CDR3 is 12 residues long. Deletions cut 4 bases from V and 5 bases from J, with 11 bases between. Germline-derived CDR1 and CDR2 are SQVTM and ANQGSEA. The CDR3 spells CSVVGGRTEAFF. CDR3 in DNA: TGCAGCGTTGTAGGGGGTCGGACTGAAGCTTTCTTT.

The V gene is TRBV7-2, the J gene TRBJ2-1, with a tentative D call TRBD2 (5 bases). Trimming pared 6 bases from V and 6 bases from J, leaving 15 bases between. Germline V gene sequence: CDR1 SGHTA, CDR2 FQGNSA. CDR3 size: 14 residues. CDR3 nucleotide sequence: TGTGCCAGCAGTTCCGGACGGGGAGCCAATGAGCAGTTCTTC. Translation gives CASSSGRGANEQFF.

The rearrangement joins TRBV11-2 to TRBJ1-4, with a possible D match to TRBD1 (6 bases). The V end was cut by 5 bases, the J end by 1 base, with 8 bases between. In germline, CDR1 is SGHAT, CDR2 FQNNGV. CDR3 length: 14 residues. The CDR3 DNA sequence: TGTGCCAGCAGCCGGACAGAAACTAATGAAAAACTGTTTTTT. Encoded protein: CASSRTETNEKLFF.

The rearrangement joins TRBV11-2 to TRBJ2-7, with D unresolved. The V gene's germline CDR1 is SGHAT and CDR2 FQNNGV. The CDR3 consists of 12 residues. V was cut by 6 bases and J by 4 bases, with 10 bases left in between. The CDR3 nucleotides are TGTGCCAGCAGTTTCACCCTATACGAGCAGTACTTC. Translation: CASSFTLYEQYF. The whole variable domain, filled in from reference TRBV11-2 and TRBJ2-7, reads EAGVAQSPRYKIIEKRQSVAFWCNPISGHATLYWYQQILGQGPKLLIQFQNNGVVDDSQLPKDRFSAERLKGVDSTLKIQPAKLEDSAVYLCASSFTLYEQYFGPGTRLTVT.

The V gene is TRBV11-3, the J gene TRBJ2-1; 9 bases line up with TRBD1. The CDR3 loop spans 14 amino acids. Germline trimming cut 4 bases from V and 5 bases from J; bases unmatched to any gene: 3. Germline CDR1 reads SGHNT; CDR2 reads YENEEA. CDR3 protein: CASSWTGADNEQFF. The CDR3 region has the DNA TGTGCCAGCAGCTGGACAGGGGCAGACAATGAGCAGTTCTTC.

The V call is TRBV18, the J call TRBJ1-1, with 12 bases lining up with TRBD1. Germline V gene data show CDR1 as KGHSH and CDR2 as LQKENI. This CDR3 comprises 14 residues. V lost 6 bases to trimming and J lost 4 bases; unmatched junction nucleotides: 3. CDR3 nucleotides: TGTGCCAGCTCTCCGGGACAGGGGGCCACTGAAGCTTTCTTT. Amino acids: CASSPGQGATEAFF.

The chain carries TRBV10-2 and TRBJ1-5; TRBD1 might be the D (5 bases). The CDR3 sequence is 12 residues long. The germline V gene encodes CDR1 WSHSY and CDR2 SAAADI. The V and J ends lost 8 bases and 3 bases respectively, with 8 bases between them. The DNA for the CDR3 is TGCGCCAGCCGGGGGTCCAATCAGCCCCAGCATTTT. Protein sequence: CASRGSNQPQHF.

The CDR3 nucleotides read TGCGCCAGCAGCGACGGACAGGGGGCGAGTACGGCTTTCTTT. This translates into CASSDGQGASTAFF. The chain recombines TRBV5-1 with TRBJ1-1; 11 nucleotides match TRBD1. V gave up 4 bases and J gave up 11 bases; unmatched junction bases: 10. Germline loops: CDR1 SGHRS, CDR2 YFSETQ. The CDR3 sequence is 14 residues long. Full variable domain (outside the CDR3, taken from reference TRBV5-1 and TRBJ1-1): KAGVTQTPRYLIKTRGQQVTLSCSPISGHRSVSWYQQTPGQGLQFLFEYFSETQRNKGNFPGRFSGRQFSNSRSEMNVSTLELGDSALYLCASSDGQGASTAFFGQGTRLTVV.

Remarks on this clone: Other DNA sequences of this sample code for an identical CDR3. The rearrangement joins TRBV6-5 to TRBJ1-1; 7 nucleotides line up with TRBD1. Germline CDR1 and CDR2: MNHEY and SVGAGI. CDR3 length: 13 amino acids. Trimming removed 9 bases from V and 3 bases from J; junction bases left unmatched: 7. This CDR3 is CASSTGLDTEAFF. In DNA form, the CDR3 reads TGTGCCAGTTCGACAGGGCTGGACACTGAAGCTTTCTTT.

The CDR3 here is CSVTPTSYEQYF. The CDR3 bases are TGCAGCGTTACACCAACCTCCTACGAGCAGTACTTC. The rearrangement joins TRBV29-1 to TRBJ2-7, with D uncertain. From germline, CDR1 is SQVTM and CDR2 ANQGSEA. V lost 5 bases, J lost 0 bases, and 8 bases lay in between. The CDR3 is 12 residues long.

This chain joins TRBV4-1 and TRBJ2-3, with a weak D call TRBD2 (7 bases). There are 18 residues in the CDR3. Per the germline V gene, CDR1 is MGHRA and CDR2 is YSYEKL. Deletions cut 3 bases from V and 0 bases from J, with 19 bases between. CDR3: CASSQLMAGAYSTDTQYF. CDR3 nucleotides: TGCGCCAGCAGCCAGCTAATGGCGGGGGCGTATAGCACAGATACGCAGTATTTT.

This chain links TRBV18 with TRBJ1-3, with 9 bases matching TRBD1. V shed 3 bases, J shed 3 bases, and the junction held 3 bases outside the gene matches. Germline lookup yields CDR1 KGHSH and CDR2 LQKENI. The CDR3 covers 15 residues. The DNA for the CDR3 is TGTGCCAGCTCACCTGGGACAGGGAGTGGAAACACCATATATTTT. This encodes CASSPGTGSGNTIYF.

This chain connects TRBV5-4 to TRBJ1-1, with D tentatively TRBD1 (5 bases). The germline gives CDR1 SGHNT, CDR2 YYREEE (reference sequence). Deletions cut 4 bases from V and 11 bases from J, with 18 bases between. The CDR3 loop spans 13 amino acids. The CDR3 bases are TGTGCCAGCAGCCTTTGGGACCGGCGGGAGGCTTTCTTT. This sequence encodes CASSLWDRREAFF. Supplemented by reference TRBV5-4 and TRBJ1-1, the full variable domain reads ETGVTQSPTHLIKTRGQQVTLRCSSQSGHNTVSWYQQALGQGPQFIFQYYREEENGRGNFPPRFSGLQFPNYSSELNVNALELDDSALYLCASSLWDRREAFFGQGTRLTVV.

This clone occurred a few times. This chain uses TRBV7-3 with TRBJ2-1, with D maybe TRBD2 (5 bases). With 5 bases removed from V and 9 bases from J, the gap between germline ends came to 11 bases. Germline lookup yields CDR1 SGHTA and CDR2 FQGTGA. The length of the CDR3 is 12 residues. The CDR3 DNA is TGTGCCAGCAGCCTGATCGGGGTTGAGCAGTTCTTC. Protein sequence: CASSLIGVEQFF. The variable domain in full, with the rest retrieved from reference TRBV7-3 and TRBJ2-1, is GAGVSQTPSNKVTEKGKYVELRCDPISGHTALYWYRQSLGQGPEFLIYFQGTGAADDSGLPNDRFFAVRPEGSVSTLKIQRTERGDSAVYLCASSLIGVEQFFGPGTRLTVL.

This clone was found once. The chain uses TRBV10-3 and TRBJ2-3; D possibly corresponds to TRBD2 (5 bases). Germline lookup yields CDR1 ENHRY and CDR2 SYGVKD. This CDR3 has 13 amino acids. The V end was cut by 5 bases, the J end by 5 bases, with 11 bases between. CDR3 protein: CAISSPRGDTQYF. DNA for the CDR3: TGTGCCATCAGTTCTCCTCGGGGAGATACGCAGTATTTT.